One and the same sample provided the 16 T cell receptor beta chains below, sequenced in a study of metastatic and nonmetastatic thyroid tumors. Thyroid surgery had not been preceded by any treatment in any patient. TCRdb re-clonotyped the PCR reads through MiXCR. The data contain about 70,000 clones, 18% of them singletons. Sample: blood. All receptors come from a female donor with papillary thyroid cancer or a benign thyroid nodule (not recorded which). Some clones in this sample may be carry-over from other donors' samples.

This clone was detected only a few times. The chain's CDR3 is CASSGGVGTEAFF. Written as DNA, the CDR3 is TGTGCCAGCAGTGGGGGAGTTGGGACTGAAGCTTTCTTT. The chain couples TRBV6-1 to TRBJ1-1, with D unclear. Trimming cost V 4 bases and J 5 bases, with 11 bases left between them. The germline V gene has CDR1 MNHNS and CDR2 SASEGT. CDR3 length: 13 residues.

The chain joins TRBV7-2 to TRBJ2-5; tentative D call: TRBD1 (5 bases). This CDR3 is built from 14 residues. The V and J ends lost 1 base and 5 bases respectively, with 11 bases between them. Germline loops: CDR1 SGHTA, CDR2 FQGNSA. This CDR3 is CASSLVRASETQYF. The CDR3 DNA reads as TGTGCCAGCAGCTTAGTCAGGGCCAGTGAGACCCAGTACTTC.

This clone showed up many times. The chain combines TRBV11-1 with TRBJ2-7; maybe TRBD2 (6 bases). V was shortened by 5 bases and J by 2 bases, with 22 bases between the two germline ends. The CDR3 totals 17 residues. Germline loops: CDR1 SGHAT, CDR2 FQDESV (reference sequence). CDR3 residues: CASSADLVGTAPYEQYF. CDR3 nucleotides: TGTGCCAGCAGCGCCGATTTGGTCGGGACTGCGCCCTACGAGCAGTACTTC.

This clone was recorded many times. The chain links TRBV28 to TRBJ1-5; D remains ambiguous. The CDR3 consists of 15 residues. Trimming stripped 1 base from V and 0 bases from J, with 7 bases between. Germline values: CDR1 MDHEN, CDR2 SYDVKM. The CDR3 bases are TGTGCCAGCAGTTTATTGGCAGGTAGCAATCAGCCCCAGCATTTT. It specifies CASSLLAGSNQPQHF.

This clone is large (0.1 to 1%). The CDR3 DNA sequence: TGTGCCAGCAGAGGGACAGATTTGAACACTGAAGCTTTCTTT. Its translation: CASRGTDLNTEAFF. The chain recombines TRBV3-1 with TRBJ1-1, with 7 bases matching TRBD1. With V trimmed by 6 bases and J by 0 bases, 4 bases remained unmatched. Germline CDR1 is LGHDT and CDR2 is YNNKEL (reference sequence). The CDR3 length is 14 residues. Complete variable domain (other parts from reference TRBV3-1 and TRBJ1-1): DTAVSQTPKYLVTQMGNDKSIKCEQNLGHDTMYWYKQDSKKFLKIMFSYNNKELIINETVPNRFSPKSPDKAHLNLHINSLELGDSAVYFCASRGTDLNTEAFFGQGTRLTVV.

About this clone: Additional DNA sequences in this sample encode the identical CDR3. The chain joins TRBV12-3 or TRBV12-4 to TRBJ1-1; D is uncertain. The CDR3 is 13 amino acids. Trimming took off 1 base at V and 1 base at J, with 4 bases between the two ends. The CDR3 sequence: CASSLGPNTEAFF. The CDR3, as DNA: TGTGCCAGCAGTTTAGGGCCGAACACTGAAGCTTTCTTT.

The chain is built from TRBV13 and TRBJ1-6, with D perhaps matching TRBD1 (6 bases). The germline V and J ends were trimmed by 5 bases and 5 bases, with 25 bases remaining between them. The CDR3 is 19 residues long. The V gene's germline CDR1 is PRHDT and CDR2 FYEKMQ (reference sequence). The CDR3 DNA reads TGTGCCAGCAGCCCACGCTCAGGGCCGGGAGGGGGTGATAATTCACCCCTCCACTTT. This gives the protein CASSPRSGPGGGDNSPLHF.

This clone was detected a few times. CDR3 nucleotide sequence: TGTGCCAGCACCTTTCTCAATGAGCAGTTCTTC. Translated: CASTFLNEQFF. The chain uses TRBV12-3 or TRBV12-4 and TRBJ2-1; no firm D call. Trimming removed 7 bases from V and 6 bases from J, with 7 bases in between. The CDR3 sequence is 11 residues long.

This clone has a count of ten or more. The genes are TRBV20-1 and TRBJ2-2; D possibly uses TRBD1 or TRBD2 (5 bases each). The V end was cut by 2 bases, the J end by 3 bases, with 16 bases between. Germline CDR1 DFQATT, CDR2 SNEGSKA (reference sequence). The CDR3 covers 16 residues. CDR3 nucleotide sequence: TGCAGTGCTAGACTACTTGTTCGGGACCACACCGGGGAGCTGTTTTTT. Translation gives CSARLLVRDHTGELFF.

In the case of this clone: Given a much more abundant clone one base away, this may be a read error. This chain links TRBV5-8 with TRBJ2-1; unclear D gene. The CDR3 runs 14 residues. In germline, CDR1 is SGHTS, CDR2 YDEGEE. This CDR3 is CASSGWNSYNEQSF. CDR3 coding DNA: TGTGCCAGCAGCGGGTGGAACTCCTACAATGAGCAGTCCTTC. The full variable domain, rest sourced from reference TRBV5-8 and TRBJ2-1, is EAGVTQSPTHLIKTRGQQATLRCSPISGHTSVYWYQQALGLGLQFLLWYDEGEERNRGNFPPRFSGRQFPNYSSELNVNALELEDSALYLCASSGWNSYNEQSFGPGTRLTVL.

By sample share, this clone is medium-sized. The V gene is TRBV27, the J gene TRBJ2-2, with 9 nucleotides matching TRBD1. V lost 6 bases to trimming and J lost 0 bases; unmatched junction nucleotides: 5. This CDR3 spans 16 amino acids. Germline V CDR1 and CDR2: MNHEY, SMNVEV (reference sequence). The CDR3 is CASSHTGGANTGELFF. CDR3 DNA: TGTGCCAGCAGCCATACAGGGGGCGCGAACACCGGGGAGCTGTTTTTT.

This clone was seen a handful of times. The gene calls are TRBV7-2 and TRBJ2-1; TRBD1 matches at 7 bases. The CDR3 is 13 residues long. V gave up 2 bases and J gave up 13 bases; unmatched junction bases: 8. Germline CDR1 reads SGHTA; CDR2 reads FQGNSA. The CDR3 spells CASSLLSGQAQFF. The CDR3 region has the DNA TGTGCCAGCAGCTTATTGTCCGGACAGGCCCAGTTCTTC.

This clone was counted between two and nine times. The CDR3 DNA reads TGTGCCAGCAGCCCAAATGGCGGGAGGTGGGATACGCAGTATTTT. Encoded protein: CASSPNGGRWDTQYF. The rearrangement joins TRBV7-3 to TRBJ2-3; the match to TRBD2 covers 8 bases. The germline V gene has CDR1 SGHTA and CDR2 FQGTGA. V lost 5 bases to trimming and J lost 6 bases; unmatched junction nucleotides: 10. The CDR3 has 15 residues.

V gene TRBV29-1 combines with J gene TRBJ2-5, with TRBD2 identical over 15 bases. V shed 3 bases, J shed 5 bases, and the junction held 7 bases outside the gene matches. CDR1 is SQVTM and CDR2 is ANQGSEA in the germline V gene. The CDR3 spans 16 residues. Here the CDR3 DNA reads TGCAGCGTTGACGGACTAGCGGGAGGGCCCTGGGAGACCCAGTACTTC. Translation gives CSVDGLAGGPWETQYF.

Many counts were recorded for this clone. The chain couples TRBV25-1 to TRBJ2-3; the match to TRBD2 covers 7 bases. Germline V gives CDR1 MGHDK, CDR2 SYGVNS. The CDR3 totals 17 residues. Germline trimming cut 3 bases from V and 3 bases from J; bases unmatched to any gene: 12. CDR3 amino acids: CASSDPVAGGQTDTQYF. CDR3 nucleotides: TGTGCCAGCAGTGACCCAGTAGCGGGCGGGCAAACAGATACGCAGTATTTT.

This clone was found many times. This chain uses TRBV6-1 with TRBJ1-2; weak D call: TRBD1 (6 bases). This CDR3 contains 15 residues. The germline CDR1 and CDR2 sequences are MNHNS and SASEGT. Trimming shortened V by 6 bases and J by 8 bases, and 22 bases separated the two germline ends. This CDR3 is CASSRSLGGAQGYTF. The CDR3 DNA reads TGTGCCAGCAGCCGAAGCTTGGGGGGCGCACAAGGCTACACCTTC.